This is a list of T cell receptor beta chains from one sample in a study of blood T cell repertoires in COVID-19. TCRdb's table, derived via immunoSEQ multiplex PCR, lists solely in-frame clones and lacks some. The table includes a few hundred thousand clones, about 82% detected once. Sequenced: peripheral blood. The receptors were sampled from a woman in her forties or fifties with acute or convalescent COVID-19. Both conserved end residues are part of each CDR3.

v_gene: TRBV19
j_gene: TRBJ2-7
len: 10
CDR3aa: CASRGLRGTF

v_gene: TRBV23-1
j_gene: TRBJ1-1
len: 13
CDR3aa: CASNPEGGTEAFF

v_gene: TRBV29-1
j_gene: TRBJ1-4
len: 14
CDR3aa: CSVRGGATNEKLFF

v_gene: TRBV5-1
j_gene: TRBJ2-3
len: 14
CDR3aa: CASSLAGTADTQYF

v_gene: TRBV28
j_gene: TRBJ2-2
len: 18
CDR3aa: CASSLGLAGGIGTGELFF

v_gene: TRBV9
j_gene: TRBJ1-2
len: 15
CDR3aa: CASSSSTGGIDGYTF

v_gene: TRBV7-2
j_gene: TRBJ2-3
len: 14
CDR3aa: CASSLDFAQDTQYF

v_gene: TRBV2
j_gene: TRBJ1-5
len: 14
CDR3aa: CASLWDRGNQPQHF

v_gene: TRBV6-4
j_gene: TRBJ2-3
len: 16
CDR3aa: CASSDSISFLTDTQYF

v_gene: TRBV4-2
j_gene: TRBJ2-5
len: 16
CDR3aa: CASSQLGLAGQETQYF

v_gene: TRBV30
j_gene: TRBJ2-7
len: 14
CDR3aa: CAWSVLAGGDEQYF

v_gene: TRBV15
j_gene: TRBJ1-5
len: 16
CDR3aa: CATSRDRTGRNQPQHF

v_gene: TRBV19
j_gene: TRBJ2-1
len: 15
CDR3aa: CASRGSGLARNEQFF

v_gene: TRBV5-6
j_gene: TRBJ2-7
len: 14
CDR3aa: CASSWGLTSYEQYF

v_gene: TRBV5-4
j_gene: TRBJ1-6
len: 16
CDR3aa: CASSLAFGQEFSPLHF

v_gene: TRBV28
j_gene: TRBJ2-3
len: 12
CDR3aa: CASIGIEGTQYF

v_gene: TRBV29-1
j_gene: TRBJ2-7
len: 13
CDR3aa: CSATTGVRSEQYF

v_gene: TRBV7-9
j_gene: TRBJ1-5
len: 13
CDR3aa: CASSWDTDQPQHF